This T cell receptor (beta chain) was sequenced during a study of vaccination effects on CD4 cells after COVID-19. Antigen-specific CD4+ T cells were first expanded with viral peptide pools by the ViraFEST assay and only then sequenced. Following culture for approximately ten days, CD4+ T cells were isolated. The vaccine given was either BNT162b2 or mRNA-1273, in two doses. Sequencing used immunoSEQ multiplex PCR; TCRdb keeps in-frame clones, though not all of them. The sample contains approximately 61,000 clones, roughly 72% of which appear only once. Comment on this clone: Its antigen is not known.

This CDR3 spans 15 amino acids. Per the germline V gene, CDR1 is SGHTA and CDR2 is FQGTGA. V was clipped by 6 bases and J by 0 bases, with 13 bases between them. The genes are TRBV7-3 and TRBJ2-3, with D possibly TRBD2 on 5 matching bases. Sequenced here: CD4+ T cells from PBMCs cultured with HCoV-229E spike peptides, sampled after COVID-19 vaccination. The receptor was derived from a human donor who received a COVID-19 vaccine. The CDR3 DNA is TGTGCCAGCAGGGGCCCGGGAAGGAGCACAGATACGCAGTATTTT. Its translation: CASRGPGRSTDTQYF.